Described below is a single TCR beta chain sequence and its context. The data are from a study of long-term antiretroviral therapy in people with HIV. This was the immunoSEQ v3.0 assay at survey level. TCRdb's table, derived via immunoSEQ multiplex PCR, lists solely in-frame clones and lacks some. The table records more than 20,000 clones, roughly four fifths of them present only once. This CDR3 is built from 16 residues. Germline CDR1 is SGDLS and CDR2 is YYNGEE. V lost 3 bases, J lost 7 bases, and 11 bases stayed unmatched. The J gene is TRBJ2-1, the V gene TRBV9, with 9 bases identical to TRBD2. The sequence was collected from a man aged 18 to 30 with HIV. Material: unsorted PBMCs, obtained 0.5 years after starting antiretroviral therapy. CDR3 sequence: CASSATGTSRGNEQFF. Here the CDR3 DNA reads TGTGCCAGCAGCGCAACCGGGACTAGCAGAGGGAATGAGCAGTTCTTC.